Each of the 9 T cell receptor beta chains below was sequenced from the same sample in a study of blood T cell repertoires in COVID-19. The method was immunoSEQ multiplex PCR; TCRdb's version includes in-frame clones alone and lacks a portion of them. The sample carries more than 300,000 clones, about 91% recorded once. Sample: peripheral blood. Receptors originate from a woman under 40 with COVID-19, enrolled during active disease.

This chain links TRBV28 with TRBJ2-2; no reliable D call. V lost 3 bases to trimming and J lost 0 bases, with 11 bases between them. The CDR3 runs to 16 residues. Germline V lookup: CDR1 MDHEN, CDR2 SYDVKM. Written as DNA, the CDR3 is TGTGCCAGCAGTTTTGAGGTAACGACGAACACCGGGGAGCTGTTTTTT. It codes for CASSFEVTTNTGELFF.

This clone has only one observation. The chain joins TRBV28 to TRBJ2-1; TRBD2 matches at 12 bases. CDR3 length: 14 residues. J was trimmed by 10 bases and V by 1 base; bases with no gene match: 2. The V gene's germline CDR1 is MDHEN and CDR2 SYDVKM. In nucleotides, the CDR3 is TGTGCCAGCAGTTTATTTGGGACTAGCGGGGAGCAGTTCTTC. Its translation: CASSLFGTSGEQFF. Drawing the rest from reference TRBV28 and TRBJ2-1, the complete variable domain is DVKVTQSSRYLVKRTGEKVFLECVQDMDHENMFWYRQDPGLGLRLIYFSYDVKMKEKGDIPEGYSVSREKKERFSLILESASTNQTSMYLCASSLFGTSGEQFFGPGTRLTVL.

This clone was counted once. The chain is built from TRBV7-9 and TRBJ1-2; no definite D call. The V end lost 4 bases, the J end lost 4 bases, and 13 bases lay between the germline ends. The CDR3 runs to 14 residues. Germline assignment: CDR1 SEHNR and CDR2 FQNEAQ (reference sequence). CDR3 coding DNA: TGTGCCAGCAGCTCCGTAGAGGCCCCCTATGGCTACACCTTC. Amino acid sequence: CASSSVEAPYGYTF.

CDR3 region: CASKSRGYEQYV. CDR3 coding DNA: TGTGCCAGCAAGAGCAGGGGATACGAGCAGTACGTC. This chain links TRBV28 with TRBJ2-7, with a possible D match to TRBD1 (6 bases). Germline V gene data show CDR1 as MDHEN and CDR2 as SYDVKM. The CDR3 contains 12 residues. V shed 7 bases and J shed 4 bases, with 11 bases lying between them.

V and J are TRBV6-1 and TRBJ1-1; TRBD1 matches at 9 bases. This CDR3 is 15 amino acids long. Germline V gene sequence: CDR1 MNHNS, CDR2 SASEGT. Unmatched junction bases numbered 4, after V lost 1 base and J lost 4 bases. DNA for the CDR3: TGTGCCAGCAGTGAAGTGGGGACAGGGATCACTGAAGCTTTCTTT. This codes for CASSEVGTGITEAFF.

CDR3 protein: CASSMEATNEKLFF. The DNA of the CDR3 is TGTGCCAGTAGTATGGAGGCAACTAATGAAAAACTGTTTTTT. The gene calls are TRBV19 and TRBJ1-4; the D is unclear. CDR1 and CDR2 (germline): LNHDA, SQIVND (reference sequence). V was pared by 3 bases and J by 0 bases, with 5 bases between. CDR3 length: 14 residues.

In its sample, this clone was seen once. This sequence joins TRBV2 and TRBJ2-3; D unresolved. Between the trimmed V and J ends, which lost 4 bases and 3 bases, there was a span of 8 bases. Germline CDR1 is SNHLY and CDR2 is FYNNEI. CDR3 size: 13 residues. DNA for the CDR3: TGTGCCAGCAGTGGAGAGAATACAGATACGCAGTATTTT. Translated, it gives CASSGENTDTQYF.

The CDR3 here is CASSVQGIPLSETQYF. Written as DNA, the CDR3 is TGTGCCAGCAGTGTCCAGGGGATCCCTTTATCAGAGACCCAGTACTTC. This chain links TRBV6-1 with TRBJ2-5, with D perhaps matching TRBD1 (6 bases). This CDR3 has 16 residues. Trimming shortened V by 4 bases and J by 4 bases, and 19 bases separated the two germline ends. Germline values: CDR1 MNHNS, CDR2 SASEGT.

V gene TRBV5-5 combines with J gene TRBJ2-7; D is possibly TRBD1 (6 bases). The CDR3 is 14 amino acids. Germline CDR1 SGHKS, CDR2 YYEKEE (reference sequence). The V gene lost 3 bases and the J gene lost 0 bases, with 10 bases spanning the gap. CDR3 protein: CASSYRQDSYEQYF. Here the CDR3 DNA reads TGTGCCAGCAGCTACAGACAGGACTCCTACGAGCAGTACTTC.